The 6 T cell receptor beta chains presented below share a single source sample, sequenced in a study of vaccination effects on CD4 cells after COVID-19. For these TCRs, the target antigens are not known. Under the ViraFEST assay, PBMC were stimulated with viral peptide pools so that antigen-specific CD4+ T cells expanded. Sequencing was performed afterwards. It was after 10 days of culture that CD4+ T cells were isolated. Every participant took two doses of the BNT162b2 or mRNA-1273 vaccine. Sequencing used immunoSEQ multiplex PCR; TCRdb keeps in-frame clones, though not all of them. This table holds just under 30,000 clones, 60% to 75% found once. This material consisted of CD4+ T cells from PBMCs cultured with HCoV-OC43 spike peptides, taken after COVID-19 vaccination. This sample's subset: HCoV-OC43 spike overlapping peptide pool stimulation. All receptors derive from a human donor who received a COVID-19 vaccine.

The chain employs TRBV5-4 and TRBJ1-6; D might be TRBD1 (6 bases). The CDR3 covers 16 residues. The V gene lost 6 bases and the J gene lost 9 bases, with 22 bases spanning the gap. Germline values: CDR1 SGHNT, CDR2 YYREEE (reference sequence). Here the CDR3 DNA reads TGTGCCAGCAACCTCGTAACCGGGACATGGGGTTCACCCCTCCACTTT. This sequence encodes CASNLVTGTWGSPLHF.

For the CDR3, the DNA is TGTGCCAGCAGCTTGGTGCACACCGGGGAGCTGTTTTTT. The encoded protein is CASSLVHTGELFF. The rearrangement uses TRBV5-4 and TRBJ2-2; D gene unclear. The CDR3 consists of 13 residues. Trimming shortened V by 0 bases and J by 3 bases, and 3 bases separated the two germline ends. From germline, CDR1 is SGHNT and CDR2 YYREEE (reference sequence).

CDR3 sequence (DNA): TGTGCCAGCTCACCACGACAGTACGAGCAGTACTTC. It is translated as CASSPRQYEQYF. The V and J genes are TRBV18 and TRBJ2-7; D is perhaps TRBD1 (5 bases). Germline V gives CDR1 KGHSH, CDR2 LQKENI. V shed 1 base and J shed 4 bases, with 5 bases lying between them. The length of the CDR3 is 12 residues. The full variable domain, completed using reference TRBV18 and TRBJ2-7, is NAGVMQNPRHLVRRRGQEARLRCSPMKGHSHVYWYRQLPEEGLKFMVYLQKENIIDESGMPKERFSAEFPKEGPSILRIQQVVRGDSAAYFCASSPRQYEQYFGPGTRLTVT.

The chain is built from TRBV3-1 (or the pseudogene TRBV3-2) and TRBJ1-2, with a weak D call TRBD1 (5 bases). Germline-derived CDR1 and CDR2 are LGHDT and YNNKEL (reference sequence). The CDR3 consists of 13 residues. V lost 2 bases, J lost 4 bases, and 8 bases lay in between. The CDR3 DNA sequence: TGTGCCAGCAGCCAAAGACAGCCCTATGGCTACACCTTC. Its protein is CASSQRQPYGYTF.

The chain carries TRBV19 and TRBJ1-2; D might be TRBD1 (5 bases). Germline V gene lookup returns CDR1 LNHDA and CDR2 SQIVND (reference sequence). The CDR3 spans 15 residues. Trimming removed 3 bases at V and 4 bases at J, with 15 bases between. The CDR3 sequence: CASSISGQPLYGYTF. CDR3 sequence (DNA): TGTGCCAGTAGTATCTCCGGACAACCGCTCTATGGCTACACCTTC.

The CDR3 bases are TGTGCCAGCTCACCCAGACAGTTAAAAGGTGATACGCAGTATTTT. This translates into CASSPRQLKGDTQYF. V is TRBV18 and J is TRBJ2-3; D is perhaps TRBD1 (5 bases). Per germline, CDR1 KGHSH and CDR2 LQKENI. The CDR3 sequence is 15 residues long. The V gene lost 3 bases and the J gene lost 6 bases, with 16 bases spanning the gap.